This T cell receptor (beta chain) appears in the sequencing data of a study of cytomegalovirus exposure and HLA in healthy donors. Study as a whole: A data release that came early held approximately 85 million unique TCRs from HLA-typed donors.

Primers for the PCR totalled 60 Vbeta and 13 Jbeta. Assay: immunoSEQ multiplex PCR; the TCRdb copy retains only in-frame clones and omits some. The data hold 140,000 to 150,000 clones, with approximately 80% observed a single time. The CDR3 consists of 16 residues. The V segment lost 3 bases and the J segment 3 bases; nucleotides outside the gene matches: 7. The germline CDR1 and CDR2 sequences are MRHNA and SNTAGT. The specimen was PBMCs. The rearrangement joins TRBV6-4 to TRBJ2-3; 9 bases agree with TRBD2. The sequence derives from a male donor in good health and CMV-seronegative. In DNA form, the CDR3 reads TGTGCCAGCAGTGAAGCGGGGGGCCCCACGACAGATACGCAGTATTTT. It encodes CASSEAGGPTTDTQYF.